The text below deals with one T cell receptor beta chain. Its antigen is currently unknown. The donor group consisted entirely of healthy Caucasians. It was template switching that added a universal primer site, and there were unique molecular identifiers on the cDNA. TCRdb passed the 5' RACE reads through MiXCR, listing each CDR3 protein once. Among 400,000 to 550,000 distinct CDR3 sequences listed, about 20% were seen once. CDR1 SGHAT and CDR2 FQNNGV come from the germline V gene. Trimming pared 5 bases from V and 5 bases from J, leaving 12 bases between. The CDR3 covers 13 residues. The source of the sample is a study of identical twins. Notes on the study in general: Models underestimated TCR alpha sharing (out-of-frame) in monozygotic twins.

Another study also made use of these data, one on T cells expressing NK-cell markers.

The clonotype comes from a woman in her late teens or twenties in good health. The V and J genes are TRBV11-2 and TRBJ2-5, with D unresolved. Sequencing was carried out using CD4+ T cells sorted from blood. The CDR3, as DNA: TGTGCCAGCAGCCGATCCACAGTGGAGACCCAGTACTTC. Its protein is CASSRSTVETQYF.